This T cell receptor beta chain was documented in a study of STAT5B mutations in CD4+ large granular lymphocyte leukemia. Broader study findings: Top patient clones used TRBV06 genes more often: 8/27 versus 2/35 in controls. CD4-sorted patient repertoires seemed more clonal than healthy CD4+ repertoires.

Notes on this clone: Its target is unknown.

This CDR3 has 14 residues. In germline, CDR1 is ENHRY, CDR2 SYGVKD. Deletions cut 4 bases from V and 4 bases from J, with 10 bases between. Control samples were healthy donors' buffy coats. The assay was immunoSEQ multiplex PCR, and TCRdb's table has in-frame clones only and misses some. The sample records roughly 48,000 clones, around 70% being singletons. The sequence was obtained from a human donor in good health. The sequenced material came from CD4+ T cells from blood buffy coats. The chain uses TRBV10-3 and TRBJ1-4; D is uncertain. CDR3 DNA sequence: TGTGCCATCAGTGCGAGCAGCAGTAATGAAAAACTGTTTTTT. Its translation is CAISASSSNEKLFF.